The rows below give T cell receptor beta chains drawn from one sample of a study of blood T cell repertoires in COVID-19. Some clones are missing from TCRdb's copy, which holds only in-frame ones; the method was immunoSEQ multiplex PCR. The table lists over 150,000 clones, around 84% of them singletons. The sequenced sample consisted of peripheral blood. The receptors here all came from a man in his fifties or sixties with COVID-19, enrolled during active disease. Both conserved end residues are trimmed from each CDR3.

V | CDR3
TRBV13 | ASSLHRDNSYEQY
TRBV3-1/TRBV3-2 | ASSQGAGYLLFIYGYT
TRBV9 | ASSVDRVNNSPLH
TRBV7-2 | ASSLDTTISYEQY
TRBV27 | ASSGLGSPLH
TRBV28 | ASSSGQGGTEAF
TRBV3-1/TRBV3-2 | ASREKQGAKNIQY
TRBV9 | ASSERSSGNTIY
TRBV29-1 | SVGGRQANTGELF
TRBV19 | ASMGGGKNTGELF
TRBV28 | ASSIRGQGTEAF
TRBV18 | ASSPPGGSNQPQH
TRBV5-1 | ASSPGQAVDKLF
TRBV29-1 | SVEQGYGYT
TRBV6-2/TRBV6-3 | ASSPQGVSSQPQH
TRBV7-2 | ASSFSGGPYEQY
TRBV19 | ASSTTGGAGGYT
TRBV18 | ASSPQAGLDAF
TRBV15 | ATSSSYGSNFYNEQF
TRBV7-8 | ASRKEDRGNQPQH
TRBV6-4 | ASRQGYNSPLH
TRBV5-8 | ASSLALGRAAEAF
TRBV7-2 | ASSSGTGPVGEQY
TRBV5-5 | ASSAGTGGNQPQH
TRBV28 | ASTLRSGAGYGYT
TRBV4-2 | ASSQESRVSYNSPLH
TRBV14 | ASSADGTGIYEQY
TRBV29-1 | SVAETVNTEAF
TRBV5-4 | ASSLGGGRTEAF
TRBV11-3 | ASSPNQQGASYGYT
TRBV7-2 | ASSKSLWTSGRQETQY
TRBV2 | ATRGQGLTNEKLF
TRBV23-1 | ASSRALAYEQY
TRBV14 | ASSQGPSGRIHEQF
TRBV3-1/TRBV3-2 | ASSHPHLLRDKNIQY
TRBV29-1 | SVERDRGRGTY
TRBV20-1 | SASPGTGVGDGNTIY
TRBV10-2 | ASRSYNTGELF
TRBV5-1 | ASRPGHSNTGELF
TRBV7-2 | ASSLVQGAQTGELF
TRBV4-3 | ASSQVSGSTNGYT
TRBV6-5 | ASSYEQGYNSPLH
TRBV19 | ASSLTAGDTYGYT
TRBV28 | ASSRSGYEQY
TRBV4-1 | ASSQGLAGGVAKNIQY
TRBV29-1 | SVRLNTYEQY
TRBV4-3 | ASSQVSGYPYNEQF
TRBV21-1 | ATPAGTVTNYGYT
TRBV23-1 | ASSPGWGGYEQY
TRBV19 | ASSTRPGLAYDTQY
TRBV7-9 | ASSLAAAGNYGYT
TRBV27 | ASSLATRGGQRETTYNEQF